This T cell receptor (beta chain) came from a study of long-term antiretroviral therapy in people with HIV. CDR1 is MNHNY, CDR2 SVGAGI, per germline (reference sequence). The CDR3 loop spans 14 amino acids. V was pared by 5 bases and J by 7 bases, with 16 bases between. The authors ran the immunoSEQ assay, v3.0, at survey level. Profiling relied on immunoSEQ multiplex PCR, and the TCRdb table lists in-frame clones only, not all of them. There are about 35,000 clones in the sample; around 94% occur only once, and roughly 3.6% lies in the top ten. The J gene is TRBJ2-3, the V gene TRBV6-6; D not resolved. This specimen consisted of unsorted PBMCs, obtained 4.1 years after starting antiretroviral therapy. The source is a woman aged 45-59 years with HIV. The CDR3 region has the DNA TGTGCCAGCAGTATTCCCTCCCCCCCGAATACGCAGTATTTT. This encodes CASSIPSPPNTQYF.